Sequencing of this TCR beta chain was carried out in a study of blood T cells in healthy people across ages. Background on the study: There was about one barcoded beta molecule captured by template switching per two T cells. Points from the study as a whole: PBMCs went unsorted, and a conclusive naive versus antigen-experienced comparison was therefore prevented. Diversity of TCR beta correlated strongly with naive T cell percentage.

This CDR3 is built from 16 residues. CDR1 is MGHRA, CDR2 YSYEKL, per germline. Alongside a J-beta primer mix, a sample-barcoded 5' primer served in a second PCR lasting roughly 7 to 12 cycles. TCRdb recomputed calls from the 5' RACE reads with MiXCR, one row per CDR3 protein. The sample lists around 1,500,000 distinct CDR3 sequences; 28% were seen once. For this clonotype: Its cognate antigen is unknown. A junction boundary mismatches the germline segment, possibly from a read error.

Sequencing used blood. The chain is built from TRBV4-1 and TRBJ1-2; 8 nucleotides agree with TRBD1. The source is a woman younger than 45 in good health. The CDR3 protein is CASGQAGTGLPTGYTF. The CDR3 DNA follows: TGCGCCAGCGGCCAAGCGGGGACAGGCCTTCCCACTGGCTACACCTTC.